This T cell receptor (beta chain) came from a study of shared T cell receptors in the human thymus. This clone was counted once. The V gene's germline CDR1 is MDHEN and CDR2 SYDVKM. Trimming left V 6 bases short and J 4 bases short, with 22 bases between. The CDR3 totals 17 residues. Using immunoSEQ multiplex PCR, the repertoire was profiled, and TCRdb retains in-frame clones only, with some absent. The table has over 350,000 clones, 85% to 95% seen once; the top ten hold around 0.018%. Sequencing input: thymocytes. J is TRBJ2-1 and V is TRBV28, with D perhaps matching TRBD2 (6 bases). The receptor comes from a human donor. As DNA, the CDR3 is TGTGCCAGCAGCTCCAGTCGGGAGCCCCTGGGGTACAATGAGCAGTTCTTC. It translates to CASSSSREPLGYNEQFF.